This TCR beta chain was sequenced in a study of siplizumab effects on memory and regulatory T cells. Study conclusions and caveats: Under siplizumab, an average around 66% of mappable alloreactive CD4+ clones were Treg-derived, compared with over 25% in controls. The suppressive capacity of proliferating Tregs from siplizumab cultures remained unconfirmed.

A word on this clone: Its antigen remains unidentified.

The table came from immunoSEQ multiplex PCR; TCRdb's copy has only in-frame clones and leaves some out. The sample holds about 100,000 clones; 75% to 95% are singletons and the top ten take roughly 0.15%. Sequencing was carried out using CD4+ T cells sorted from blood. This clonotype was obtained from a human donor in good health.

The CDR3 is CASSNPKTQETQYF. CDR3 DNA sequence: TGTGCCAGCAGCAACCCCAAAACCCAAGAGACCCAGTACTTC. The V call is TRBV7-8, the J call TRBJ2-5, with D hard to call. Trimming stripped 5 bases from V and 1 base from J, with 11 bases between. The CDR3 is made up of 14 amino acids. Germline V gives CDR1 SGHVS, CDR2 FQNEAQ.